The T cell receptor beta chain under discussion was sequenced for a study of shared clonotypes between healthy human individuals. A remark on this clone: Its antigen is currently unknown.

V was clipped by 7 bases and J by 4 bases; unmatched bases: 9. CDR1 and CDR2 (germline): MDHEN, SYDVKM. The CDR3 is 15 amino acids. Study observations and caveats: Generally, naive subsets came out with larger estimated richness than memory subsets.

Only in-frame clones appear in the TCRdb table, and some are missing; sequencing was by immunoSEQ multiplex PCR. This repertoire shows around 1 million clones, over 75% found once; its top ten account for about 1.5%. What was sequenced was memory CD4+ T cells sorted from blood. Subset in this sample: CD45RA-negative fraction. The receptor's source is a man between 18 and 35 years old in good health. The gene calls are TRBV28 and TRBJ1-5; 8 bases align to TRBD1. For the CDR3, the DNA is TGTGCCAGCACATCGACAGGGGTAAGGAATCAGCCCCAGCATTTT. This sequence encodes CASTSTGVRNQPQHF. The entire variable domain, with the rest obtained from reference TRBV28 and TRBJ1-5, is as follows: DVKVTQSSRYLVKRTGEKVFLECVQDMDHENMFWYRQDPGLGLRLIYFSYDVKMKEKGDIPEGYSVSREKKERFSLILESASTNQTSMYLCASTSTGVRNQPQHFGDGTRLSIL.